This passage covers 5 T cell receptor beta chains from one sample sequenced in a study of shared clonotypes between healthy human individuals. Sequenced by immunoSEQ multiplex PCR; TCRdb stores in-frame clones only, minus some. Among about 480,000 clones listed, about 75% were seen once. The sequencing sample was made of PBMCs. These receptors all come from a middle-aged woman in good health. Some clones in this sample may be carry-over from other donors' samples.

This clone has a handful of counts. This chain joins TRBV18 and TRBJ2-7; D is tentatively TRBD1 or TRBD2 (7 bases each). The germline V gene has CDR1 KGHSH and CDR2 LQKENI. V was trimmed by 9 bases and J by 10 bases, leaving 13 bases between them. The CDR3 extends over 10 amino acids. In DNA form, the CDR3 reads TGTGCCAGGGGAGGGACAGTACAGTACTTC. This gives the protein CARGGTVQYF.

The chain joins TRBV28 to TRBJ2-7; D is uncertain. The CDR3 totals 14 residues. Germline V CDR1 and CDR2: MDHEN, SYDVKM. Trimming removed 2 bases from V and 0 bases from J, with 8 bases in between. CDR3 in amino acids: CASSLISASYEQYF. CDR3 DNA: TGTGCCAGCAGTTTAATTTCAGCCTCCTACGAGCAGTACTTC. Variable domain in full (rest from reference TRBV28 and TRBJ2-7): DVKVTQSSRYLVKRTGEKVFLECVQDMDHENMFWYRQDPGLGLRLIYFSYDVKMKEKGDIPEGYSVSREKKERFSLILESASTNQTSMYLCASSLISASYEQYFGPGTRLTVT.

The V gene is TRBV12-1, the J gene TRBJ1-1; the table's D gene call, TRBD1, was not cross checked with the DNA. TRBV12-1 is given as a pseudogene. This CDR3 is built from 15 residues. The DNA for the CDR3 is TGTGCCAGCAGCTATATGGGACAAGGTGGCACTGAAGCTTTCTTT. Residues: CASSYMGQGGTEAFF.

This chain links TRBV5-1 with TRBJ2-7, with D perhaps given as TRBD1 or TRBD2 (5 bases each). The V gene's germline CDR1 is SGHRS and CDR2 YFSETQ. V gave up 4 bases and J gave up 0 bases, with 11 bases separating them. The CDR3 is made up of 14 amino acids. CDR3 protein: CASSHRGASYEQYF. The CDR3 nucleotides read TGCGCCAGCAGCCACCGGGGCGCCTCCTACGAGCAGTACTTC.

The rearrangement links TRBV5-8 to TRBJ1-1; TRBD1 is a possible D gene (6 bases). Trimming removed 2 bases at V and 1 base at J, with 12 bases between. Looked up from germline, CDR1 is SGHTS and CDR2 is YDEGEE. The CDR3 is 15 amino acids. This CDR3 reads CASSFRTGWNTEAFF. CDR3 DNA sequence: TGTGCCAGCAGCTTTCGAACAGGGTGGAACACTGAAGCTTTCTTT. Full variable domain (rest looked up from reference TRBV5-8 and TRBJ1-1): EAGVTQSPTHLIKTRGQQATLRCSPISGHTSVYWYQQALGLGLQFLLWYDEGEERNRGNFPPRFSGRQFPNYSSELNVNALELEDSALYLCASSFRTGWNTEAFFGQGTRLTVV.